The 16 T cell receptor beta chains listed next were all sequenced from one sample in a study of OX40 agonist ivuxolimab in advanced cancers. Profiled with immunoSEQ multiplex PCR; TCRdb holds only in-frame clones, not every one. Here the sample spans around 80,000 clones, around 80% being singletons. Sequenced material: CD4+ or CD8+ T cells sorted from blood, taken in a trial of the OX40 agonist ivuxolimab. The receptor set was obtained from an adult with an advanced solid tumor such as melanoma, head and neck, liver or kidney cancer.

V and J are TRBV6-1 and TRBJ1-1, with D maybe TRBD1 (6 bases). The germline gives CDR1 MNHNS, CDR2 SASEGT. V dropped 6 bases and J dropped 2 bases, with 10 bases sitting between them. The CDR3 consists of 13 residues. DNA for the CDR3: TGTGCCAGCAGGTGGGGGGCTAACACTGAAGCTTTCTTT. It is translated as CASRWGANTEAFF.

As concerns this clone: Other DNA sequences in the same sample also yield this CDR3. The chain combines TRBV5-4 with TRBJ1-1; no reliable D call. The CDR3 is 14 amino acids. Germline CDR1 and CDR2: SGHNT and YYREEE (reference sequence). Trimming removed 0 bases from V and 1 base from J, with 7 bases in between. The DNA of the CDR3 is TGTGCCAGCAGCTTGGGACTTCAGAACACTGAAGCTTTCTTT. As protein: CASSLGLQNTEAFF.

V is TRBV28 and J is TRBJ1-2, with D tentatively TRBD1 (6 bases). This CDR3 comprises 14 residues. V was shortened by 3 bases and J by 1 base, with 9 bases between the two germline ends. Germline V gene sequence: CDR1 MDHEN, CDR2 SYDVKM. Here the CDR3 DNA reads TGTGCCAGCAGTTTTGGGACAAGTAACTATGGCTACACCTTC. It translates to CASSFGTSNYGYTF.

This chain links TRBV9 with TRBJ2-3, with D unclear. Trimming took off 4 bases at V and 1 base at J, with 10 bases between the two ends. The CDR3 runs to 14 residues. CDR1 is SGDLS and CDR2 is YYNGEE in the germline V gene. CDR3 nucleotide sequence: TGTGCCAGCAGCCTGCGACCTGGCACAGATACGCAGTATTTT. Its translation is CASSLRPGTDTQYF. The whole variable domain, filled in from reference TRBV9 and TRBJ2-3, reads DSGVTQTPKHLITATGQRVTLRCSPRSGDLSVYWYQQSLDQGLQFLIQYYNGEERAKGNILERFSAQQFPDLHSELNLSSLELGDSALYFCASSLRPGTDTQYFGPGTRLTVL.

The chain combines TRBV7-2 with TRBJ1-1, with D possibly TRBD1 on 5 matching bases. Trimming cost V 4 bases and J 1 base, with 13 bases left between them. CDR1 is SGHTA and CDR2 is FQGNSA in the germline V gene. CDR3 length: 15 amino acids. This CDR3 is CASSYYGGRNTEAFF. The CDR3 region has the DNA TGTGCCAGCAGCTATTACGGGGGGAGGAACACTGAAGCTTTCTTT.

The table lists this clone with a few counts. Here the CDR3 reads CASSLGDRVVQFF. The CDR3 bases are TGTGCCAGCAGCTTGGGCGACAGGGTAGTGCAGTTCTTC. The J gene is TRBJ2-1, the V gene TRBV5-6; 7 bases map to TRBD1. Germline V gene sequence: CDR1 SGHDT, CDR2 YYEEEE. The CDR3 length is 13 residues. V was pared by 0 bases and J by 12 bases, with 6 bases of the junction left unmatched.

The genes are TRBV6-5 and TRBJ1-2, with D unresolved. Germline V lookup: CDR1 MNHEY, CDR2 SVGAGI. CDR3 length equals 13 residues. V dropped 6 bases and J dropped 0 bases, with 8 bases sitting between them. CDR3 region: CASSSRSNYGYTF. The CDR3 nucleotides are TGTGCCAGCAGCTCACGCTCTAACTATGGCTACACCTTC.

This clone was picked up one time. V and J are TRBV19 and TRBJ1-2, with a possible D match to TRBD1 (6 bases). This CDR3 is built from 15 residues. With 3 bases removed from V and 4 bases from J, the gap between germline ends came to 15 bases. Germline V CDR1 and CDR2: LNHDA, SQIVND (reference sequence). CDR3 protein: CASSIGRGRGYGYTF. The CDR3 coding sequence is TGTGCCAGTAGTATCGGCAGGGGAAGGGGCTATGGCTACACCTTC.

The chain recombines TRBV7-8 with TRBJ1-1; no reliable D call. Trimming pared 2 bases from V and 1 base from J, leaving 11 bases between. The CDR3 totals 15 residues. Germline V gives CDR1 SGHVS, CDR2 FQNEAQ. The CDR3 loop is CASSLLGIPNTEAFF. CDR3 nucleotide sequence: TGTGCCAGCAGCTTATTAGGGATTCCGAACACTGAAGCTTTCTTT. The variable domain in full, completed from reference TRBV7-8 and TRBJ1-1, reads GAGVSQSPRYKVAKRGQDVALRCDPISGHVSLFWYQQALGQGPEFLTYFQNEAQLDKSGLPSDRFFAERPEGSVSTLKIQRTQQEDSAVYLCASSLLGIPNTEAFFGQGTRLTVV.

The chain couples TRBV6-5 to TRBJ1-2; D call uncertain. V gave up 0 bases and J gave up 7 bases, with 12 bases separating them. The CDR3 consists of 14 residues. CDR1 is MNHEY, CDR2 SVGAGI, per germline. CDR3 in DNA: TGTGCCAGCAGTTACTCGACGGTGCTGGGTGGCTACACCTTC. This gives the protein CASSYSTVLGGYTF.

This sequence joins TRBV28 and TRBJ1-2; D ambiguous. Germline loops: CDR1 MDHEN, CDR2 SYDVKM. Trimming took off 6 bases at V and 8 bases at J, with 13 bases between the two ends. This CDR3 spans 12 amino acids. The CDR3 here is CASSRGLIGYTF. The CDR3 DNA reads as TGTGCCAGCAGCCGAGGACTAATCGGCTACACCTTC.

This chain links TRBV9 with TRBJ2-5; D might be TRBD2 (5 bases). V shed 4 bases and J shed 1 base, with 11 bases lying between them. Germline V CDR1 and CDR2: SGDLS, YYNGEE. The CDR3 contains 14 residues. The CDR3 DNA reads TGTGCCAGCAGCCCCGGGATATTCCAAGAGACCCAGTACTTC. Translating it yields CASSPGIFQETQYF.

This clone is a singleton in its sample. The chain joins TRBV7-9 to TRBJ2-7, with no clear D. CDR3 size: 14 residues. V gave up 1 base and J gave up 4 bases, with 11 bases separating them. Germline CDR1 and CDR2: SEHNR and FQNEAQ (reference sequence). This CDR3 is CASSLGSIAYEQYV. The CDR3 nucleotides read TGTGCCAGCAGCTTAGGGTCAATTGCATACGAGCAGTACGTC.

The chain has TRBV18 and TRBJ2-1; no clear D gene. Germline loops: CDR1 KGHSH, CDR2 LQKENI. With 2 bases removed from V and 4 bases from J, the gap between germline ends came to 6 bases. CDR3 length: 13 amino acids. The CDR3 coding sequence is TGTGCCAGCTCACCAGCTGGGTACAATGAGCAGTTCTTC. This gives the protein CASSPAGYNEQFF.

The J gene is TRBJ2-5, the V gene TRBV19; D is undetermined. Germline V lookup: CDR1 LNHDA, CDR2 SQIVND (reference sequence). CDR3 size: 11 residues. The V and J ends lost 4 bases and 3 bases respectively, with 3 bases between them. The CDR3 region is CASSREETQYF. CDR3 nucleotides: TGTGCCAGTAGTAGGGAAGAGACCCAGTACTTC.

This rearrangement joins TRBV30 to TRBJ1-6, with D uncertain. The CDR3 loop spans 14 amino acids. The germline V gene has CDR1 GTSNPN and CDR2 SVGIG (reference sequence). Trimming removed 0 bases from V and 9 bases from J, with 12 bases in between. The CDR3 bases are TGTGCCTGGAGTGTTGGAGTCATGAGTTCACCCCTCCACTTT. Its protein product is CAWSVGVMSSPLHF.